This T cell receptor (beta chain) was obtained from a study of blood T cell repertoires in COVID-19. Study information: Collection of acute and convalescent COVID-19 samples took place in the United States, Italy and Spain.

The V and J ends lost 3 bases and 0 bases, in that order; junction bases with no gene match: 2. The germline V gene encodes CDR1 SGDLS and CDR2 YYNGEE. CDR3 length: 15 amino acids. Measured with immunoSEQ multiplex PCR; TCRdb has only the in-frame clones, and not every one. This table has some 150,000 clones, 86% appearing once. Notes on this clone: The sample contains more than one DNA sequence encoding this CDR3.

The sample was peripheral blood. This sequence was found in a woman in her sixties or seventies with acute or convalescent COVID-19. The rearrangement uses TRBV9 and TRBJ2-2, with 7 nucleotides matching TRBD1. The CDR3 DNA follows: TGTGCCAGCAGCGCAGGGACAGCGAACACCGGGGAGCTGTTTTTT. It encodes CASSAGTANTGELFF.